A selection of T cell receptor beta chains follows, all from one sample in a study of OX40 agonist ivuxolimab in advanced cancers. Only in-frame clones appear in the TCRdb table, and some are missing; sequencing was by immunoSEQ multiplex PCR. Of over 80,000 clones listed, more than 85% were seen once; the top ten hold 0.82%. The sequencing here drew on CD4+ or CD8+ T cells sorted from blood, taken in a trial of the OX40 agonist ivuxolimab. Receptors originate from an adult with an advanced solid tumor such as melanoma, head and neck, liver or kidney cancer. Both conserved end residues are part of each CDR3. Fields, in order: J gene, V gene, clone size, D gene, CDR3 protein, CDR3 DNA. D genes are given only for firm matches. Clone size appears in some rows only: once, few, many, or a class for an expanded clone.

J gene: TRBJ1-2
V gene: TRBV6-5
clone size: .
D gene: .
CDR3 protein: CASSPVGLGYTF
CDR3 DNA: TGTGCCAGCAGCCCCGTGGGTCTCGGCTACACCTTC

J gene: TRBJ2-2
V gene: TRBV5-5
clone size: .
D gene: .
CDR3 protein: CASSLYTGELFF
CDR3 DNA: TGTGCCAGCAGCTTGTACACCGGGGAGCTGTTTTTT

J gene: TRBJ2-1
V gene: TRBV11-2
clone size: .
D gene: TRBD2
CDR3 protein: CASSLGTSGLSYNEQFF
CDR3 DNA: TGTGCCAGCAGCTTAGGGACTAGCGGGTTATCCTACAATGAGCAGTTCTTC

J gene: TRBJ2-1
V gene: TRBV2
clone size: .
D gene: .
CDR3 protein: CASSKGRGSYNEQFF
CDR3 DNA: TGTGCCAGCAGTAAAGGGCGAGGCTCCTACAATGAGCAGTTCTTC

J gene: TRBJ2-5
V gene: TRBV10-3
clone size: .
D gene: .
CDR3 protein: CAISDRQQETQYF
CDR3 DNA: TGTGCCATCAGTGACAGACAGCAAGAGACCCAGTACTTC

J gene: TRBJ2-1
V gene: TRBV28
clone size: .
D gene: TRBD1
CDR3 protein: CASSPPGQGYNEQFF
CDR3 DNA: TGTGCCAGCAGCCCCCCGGGACAGGGTTACAATGAGCAGTTCTTC

J gene: TRBJ1-1
V gene: TRBV4-1
clone size: .
D gene: TRBD1
CDR3 protein: CASSQGDRVTEAFF
CDR3 DNA: TGCGCCAGCAGCCAAGGGGACAGGGTGACTGAAGCTTTCTTT

J gene: TRBJ1-5
V gene: TRBV4-3
clone size: .
D gene: .
CDR3 protein: CASSQVWAGSNQPQHF
CDR3 DNA: TGCGCCAGCAGCCAAGTCTGGGCAGGGAGCAATCAGCCCCAGCATTTT

J gene: TRBJ2-5
V gene: TRBV7-7
clone size: .
D gene: .
CDR3 protein: CASSLGTLETQYF
CDR3 DNA: TGTGCCAGCAGCCTCGGGACTCTAGAGACCCAGTACTTC

J gene: TRBJ2-2
V gene: TRBV9
clone size: once
D gene: TRBD2
CDR3 protein: CASSPGLAEAGELFF
CDR3 DNA: TGTGCCAGCAGCCCGGGACTAGCGGAAGCCGGGGAGCTGTTTTTT

J gene: TRBJ2-5
V gene: TRBV7-7
clone size: .
D gene: .
CDR3 protein: CASSLGVSQETQYF
CDR3 DNA: TGTGCTAGCAGCCTAGGGGTCTCCCAAGAGACCCAGTACTTC

J gene: TRBJ2-7
V gene: TRBV6-5
clone size: .
D gene: .
CDR3 protein: CASSTPRGTYEQYF
CDR3 DNA: TGTGCCAGCAGTACCCCCAGGGGTACCTACGAGCAGTACTTC

J gene: TRBJ2-1
V gene: TRBV5-1
clone size: .
D gene: TRBD2
CDR3 protein: CASFRGTSSRNEQFF
CDR3 DNA: TGCGCCAGCTTTCGCGGGACTAGCTCGAGAAATGAGCAGTTCTTC

J gene: TRBJ2-1
V gene: TRBV19
clone size: few
D gene: TRBD2
CDR3 protein: CASTSPSGRHQSSYNEQFF
CDR3 DNA: TGTGCCAGTACAAGTCCTAGCGGGAGGCATCAGAGCTCCTACAATGAGCAGTTCTTC

J gene: TRBJ2-2
V gene: TRBV4-3
clone size: .
D gene: TRBD1
CDR3 protein: CASSLSGTGTGELFF
CDR3 DNA: TGCGCCAGCAGCCTATCCGGGACAGGGACCGGGGAGCTGTTTTTT

J gene: TRBJ1-6
V gene: TRBV5-1
clone size: .
D gene: .
CDR3 protein: CASSPGDNSPLHF
CDR3 DNA: TGCGCCAGCTCCCCCGGGGATAATTCACCCCTCCACTTT

J gene: TRBJ1-5
V gene: TRBV4-3
clone size: .
D gene: .
CDR3 protein: CASSPDIRVSNQPQHF
CDR3 DNA: TGCGCCAGCAGCCCCGATATACGGGTTAGCAATCAGCCCCAGCATTTT

J gene: TRBJ2-1
V gene: TRBV9
clone size: .
D gene: .
CDR3 protein: CASSVDEKDNEQFF
CDR3 DNA: TGTGCCAGCAGCGTAGATGAGAAGGACAATGAGCAGTTCTTC

J gene: TRBJ2-3
V gene: TRBV7-3
clone size: .
D gene: .
CDR3 protein: CASSLGSTDTQYF
CDR3 DNA: TGTGCCAGCAGCTTAGGGAGCACAGATACGCAGTATTTT

J gene: TRBJ2-5
V gene: TRBV7-2
clone size: once
D gene: TRBD2
CDR3 protein: CASSSRGTSGSHGETQYF
CDR3 DNA: TGTGCCAGCAGCTCCCGTGGGACTAGCGGGAGTCATGGAGAGACCCAGTACTTC

J gene: TRBJ1-2
V gene: TRBV2
clone size: few
D gene: .
CDR3 protein: CASSPGVGSHRGYTF
CDR3 DNA: TGTGCCAGCAGTCCTGGGGTCGGTTCTCACCGAGGCTACACCTTC

J gene: TRBJ2-5
V gene: TRBV28
clone size: .
D gene: .
CDR3 protein: CASSLQETQYF
CDR3 DNA: TGTGCCAGCAGTCTTCAAGAGACCCAGTACTTC

J gene: TRBJ1-1
V gene: TRBV19
clone size: .
D gene: .
CDR3 protein: CASTPIGGTEAFF
CDR3 DNA: TGTGCCAGTACCCCCATTGGGGGCACTGAAGCTTTCTTT

J gene: TRBJ1-3
V gene: TRBV11-2
clone size: .
D gene: .
CDR3 protein: CASSLVQTGNTIYF
CDR3 DNA: TGTGCCAGCAGCTTAGTCCAGACAGGAAACACCATATATTTT

J gene: TRBJ1-3
V gene: TRBV28
clone size: .
D gene: .
CDR3 protein: CASSPFTTHHGNTIYF
CDR3 DNA: TGTGCCAGCAGCCCCTTTACCACACACCATGGAAACACCATATATTTT

J gene: TRBJ1-5
V gene: TRBV6-1
clone size: .
D gene: .
CDR3 protein: CASSPDGSQPQHF
CDR3 DNA: TGTGCCAGCAGCCCAGATGGATCACAGCCCCAGCATTTT

J gene: TRBJ2-1
V gene: TRBV6-5
clone size: once
D gene: .
CDR3 protein: CASSPRAEYNEQFF
CDR3 DNA: TGTGCCAGCAGCCCGAGGGCGGAATACAATGAGCAGTTCTTC

J gene: TRBJ2-2
V gene: TRBV10-3
clone size: .
D gene: .
CDR3 protein: CAITRGRGPGELFF
CDR3 DNA: TGTGCCATCACCAGGGGCAGGGGTCCCGGGGAGCTGTTTTTT

J gene: TRBJ2-1
V gene: TRBV30
clone size: .
D gene: .
CDR3 protein: CAWRGPNEQFF
CDR3 DNA: TGTGCCTGGAGGGGCCCCAATGAGCAGTTCTTC

J gene: TRBJ2-7
V gene: TRBV6-5
clone size: .
D gene: TRBD1
CDR3 protein: CASSSLGTGAYEQYF
CDR3 DNA: TGTGCCAGCAGTTCGCTCGGGACAGGGGCCTACGAGCAGTACTTC

J gene: TRBJ2-7
V gene: TRBV4-2
clone size: .
D gene: TRBD2
CDR3 protein: CASSQGLAGSYEQYF
CDR3 DNA: TGTGCCAGCAGCCAAGGACTAGCGGGCTCCTACGAGCAGTACTTC

J gene: TRBJ1-3
V gene: TRBV28
clone size: .
D gene: TRBD1
CDR3 protein: CASSPGTANSGNTIYF
CDR3 DNA: TGTGCCAGCAGTCCGGGGACAGCCAACTCTGGAAACACCATATATTTT

J gene: TRBJ2-1
V gene: TRBV9
clone size: .
D gene: .
CDR3 protein: CASSVDGAQFF
CDR3 DNA: TGTGCCAGCAGCGTAGACGGAGCGCAGTTCTTC

J gene: TRBJ1-5
V gene: TRBV12-5
clone size: .
D gene: .
CDR3 protein: CASGLNPSNQPQHF
CDR3 DNA: TGTGCTAGTGGTTTGAATCCCAGCAATCAGCCCCAGCATTTT

J gene: TRBJ1-1
V gene: TRBV13
clone size: .
D gene: TRBD1
CDR3 protein: CASSKDRVQTEAFF
CDR3 DNA: TGTGCCAGCAGCAAAGACAGGGTTCAGACTGAAGCTTTCTTT

J gene: TRBJ1-5
V gene: TRBV7-9
clone size: once
D gene: .
CDR3 protein: CASSPSINQPQHF
CDR3 DNA: TGTGCCAGCAGCCCGTCAATCAATCAGCCCCAGCATTTT

J gene: TRBJ1-6
V gene: TRBV27
clone size: few
D gene: .
CDR3 protein: CASTRPPVGGSPLHF
CDR3 DNA: TGTGCCAGCACTCGTCCCCCGGTCGGGGGTTCACCCCTCCACTTT

J gene: TRBJ2-3
V gene: TRBV28
clone size: .
D gene: .
CDR3 protein: CASSLLGATDTQYF
CDR3 DNA: TGTGCCAGCAGTTTATTAGGCGCGACAGATACGCAGTATTTT

J gene: TRBJ2-1
V gene: TRBV29-1
clone size: .
D gene: TRBD2
CDR3 protein: CSVEGLTAGGDEQFF
CDR3 DNA: TGCAGCGTTGAAGGGCTGACAGCGGGAGGGGATGAGCAGTTCTTC

J gene: TRBJ1-2
V gene: TRBV5-5
clone size: .
D gene: TRBD1
CDR3 protein: CASSLQTGYFGYTF
CDR3 DNA: TGTGCCAGCAGCCTACAGACAGGGTACTTTGGCTACACCTTC

J gene: TRBJ1-4
V gene: TRBV30
clone size: .
D gene: .
CDR3 protein: CAWRDMGFEKLFF
CDR3 DNA: TGTGCCTGGAGGGACATGGGATTTGAAAAACTGTTTTTT

J gene: TRBJ2-7
V gene: TRBV19
clone size: few
D gene: TRBD2
CDR3 protein: CASSSVAGVGYEQYF
CDR3 DNA: TGTGCCAGTAGTTCAGTCGCGGGAGTTGGCTACGAGCAGTACTTC

J gene: TRBJ2-1
V gene: TRBV5-6
clone size: .
D gene: .
CDR3 protein: CASSLASPYNEQFF
CDR3 DNA: TGTGCCAGCAGCTTGGCCTCCCCCTACAATGAGCAGTTCTTC

J gene: TRBJ2-7
V gene: TRBV10-3
clone size: few
D gene: .
CDR3 protein: CAISGQGRVSYEQYF
CDR3 DNA: TGTGCCATCAGTGGACAGGGGAGGGTCTCCTACGAGCAGTACTTC

J gene: TRBJ2-3
V gene: TRBV13
clone size: .
D gene: TRBD2
CDR3 protein: CASSRGYSGRDRDTQYF
CDR3 DNA: TGTGCCAGCAGCCGAGGATATAGCGGGAGGGACCGCGATACGCAGTATTTT

J gene: TRBJ2-4
V gene: TRBV10-1
clone size: once
D gene: .
CDR3 protein: CASSPSGTGGDIQYF
CDR3 DNA: TGCGCCAGCAGTCCCTCCGGGACTGGAGGAGACATTCAGTACTTC

J gene: TRBJ1-2
V gene: TRBV5-1
clone size: .
D gene: .
CDR3 protein: CASSLGQHNYGYTF
CDR3 DNA: TGCGCCAGCAGCTTGGGGCAGCATAACTATGGCTACACCTTC

J gene: TRBJ1-2
V gene: TRBV19
clone size: many
D gene: .
CDR3 protein: CASLEQGYGYTF
CDR3 DNA: TGTGCCAGTCTTGAACAGGGCTATGGCTACACCTTC

J gene: TRBJ2-6
V gene: TRBV30
clone size: .
D gene: .
CDR3 protein: CALDGSGANVLTF
CDR3 DNA: TGTGCCCTCGACGGGTCTGGGGCCAACGTCCTGACTTTC

J gene: TRBJ2-2
V gene: TRBV7-6
clone size: .
D gene: .
CDR3 protein: CASSLGARGLAGELFF
CDR3 DNA: TGTGCCAGCAGCTTAGGAGCGAGGGGCCTGGCCGGGGAGCTGTTTTTT

J gene: TRBJ2-6
V gene: TRBV30
clone size: .
D gene: TRBD1
CDR3 protein: CAWRRQGQAGANVLTF
CDR3 DNA: TGTGCCTGGAGGCGACAGGGGCAAGCTGGGGCCAACGTCCTGACTTTC

J gene: TRBJ1-1
V gene: TRBV6-1
clone size: .
D gene: .
CDR3 protein: CASSEQVKDLMITEAFF
CDR3 DNA: TGTGCCAGCAGTGAACAGGTGAAGGACCTCATGATCACTGAAGCTTTCTTT

J gene: TRBJ2-7
V gene: TRBV6-5
clone size: .
D gene: .
CDR3 protein: CASSSNPGPSYEQYF
CDR3 DNA: TGTGCCAGCAGTTCGAATCCCGGGCCTTCCTACGAGCAGTACTTC

J gene: TRBJ2-1
V gene: TRBV4-1
clone size: few
D gene: TRBD2
CDR3 protein: CASSRGGLAGNYNEQFF
CDR3 DNA: TGCGCCAGCAGCCGGGGGGGACTAGCGGGAAACTACAATGAGCAGTTCTTC

J gene: TRBJ1-1
V gene: TRBV9
clone size: .
D gene: .
CDR3 protein: CASSVVEGPGSEAFF
CDR3 DNA: TGTGCCAGCAGCGTAGTGGAAGGGCCGGGGTCTGAAGCTTTCTTT

J gene: TRBJ1-1
V gene: TRBV27
clone size: .
D gene: TRBD1
CDR3 protein: CASRGTGALAFF
CDR3 DNA: TGTGCCAGCAGGGGGACAGGGGCACTAGCTTTCTTT

J gene: TRBJ1-1
V gene: TRBV6-6
clone size: .
D gene: .
CDR3 protein: CASSPRINGVFF
CDR3 DNA: TGTGCCAGCAGTCCGAGGATCAACGGAGTTTTCTTT